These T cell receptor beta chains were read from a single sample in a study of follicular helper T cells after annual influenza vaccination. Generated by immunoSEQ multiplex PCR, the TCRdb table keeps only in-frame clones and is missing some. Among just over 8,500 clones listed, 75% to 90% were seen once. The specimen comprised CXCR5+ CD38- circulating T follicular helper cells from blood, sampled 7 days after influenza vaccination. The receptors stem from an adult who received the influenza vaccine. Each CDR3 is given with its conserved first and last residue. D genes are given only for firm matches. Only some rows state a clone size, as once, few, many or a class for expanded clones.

CDR3aa: CASRSELGVYGYTF
CDR3nt: TGCGCCAGCAGATCTGAATTGGGGGTATATGGCTACACCTTC
j_gene: TRBJ1-2
abundance: NA
d_gene: NA
v_gene: TRBV5-1

CDR3aa: CASSVAGATSNYGYTF
CDR3nt: TGTGCCAGCAGCGTAGCGGGGGCTACCTCTAACTATGGCTACACCTTC
j_gene: TRBJ1-2
abundance: NA
d_gene: NA
v_gene: TRBV9

CDR3aa: CASSIRQGSYEQYF
CDR3nt: TGTGCCAGTAGTATACGTCAGGGTTCCTACGAGCAGTACTTC
j_gene: TRBJ2-7
abundance: NA
d_gene: NA
v_gene: TRBV19

CDR3aa: CASSFSGTESYEQYF
CDR3nt: TGCGCCAGCAGCTTCTCCGGGACAGAGAGCTACGAGCAGTACTTC
j_gene: TRBJ2-7
abundance: NA
d_gene: TRBD1
v_gene: TRBV5-1

CDR3aa: CASSFQGASRSPLHF
CDR3nt: TGTGCCAGCAGTTTCCAGGGGGCGTCGCGATCACCCCTCCACTTT
j_gene: TRBJ1-6
abundance: NA
d_gene: TRBD1
v_gene: TRBV28

CDR3aa: CASSVGQNGGAFF
CDR3nt: TGTGCCAGCAGTGTCGGCCAAAACGGCGGGGCTTTCTTT
j_gene: TRBJ1-1
abundance: NA
d_gene: NA
v_gene: TRBV2

CDR3aa: CAWSVGGPNEKLFF
CDR3nt: TGTGCCTGGAGTGTGGGGGGCCCTAATGAAAAACTGTTTTTT
j_gene: TRBJ1-4
abundance: NA
d_gene: NA
v_gene: TRBV30

CDR3aa: CASRTSGSSGANVLTF
CDR3nt: TGCGCCAGCCGGACTAGCGGGAGCTCTGGGGCCAACGTCCTGACTTTC
j_gene: TRBJ2-6
abundance: NA
d_gene: TRBD2
v_gene: TRBV10-2

CDR3aa: CASSEDSGFATDTQYF
CDR3nt: TGTGCCAGCAGTGAAGATTCCGGTTTCGCCACAGATACGCAGTATTTT
j_gene: TRBJ2-3
abundance: NA
d_gene: NA
v_gene: TRBV6-1

CDR3aa: CASSTGTTDNQPQHF
CDR3nt: TGTGCCAGTTCCACCGGGACAACCGACAATCAGCCCCAGCATTTT
j_gene: TRBJ1-5
abundance: NA
d_gene: NA
v_gene: TRBV19

CDR3aa: CASSSQGGTEAFF
CDR3nt: TGTGCCAGCTCAAGTCAGGGGGGCACTGAAGCTTTCTTT
j_gene: TRBJ1-1
abundance: NA
d_gene: TRBD1
v_gene: TRBV6-4

CDR3aa: CASSPGQGETQYF
CDR3nt: TGCGCCAGCAGCCCGGGACAGGGCGAGACCCAGTACTTC
j_gene: TRBJ2-5
abundance: NA
d_gene: TRBD1
v_gene: TRBV5-1

CDR3aa: CASSQTQTRSYEQYF
CDR3nt: TGTGCCAGCAGCCAAACTCAAACTCGCTCCTACGAGCAGTACTTC
j_gene: TRBJ2-7
abundance: NA
d_gene: NA
v_gene: TRBV4-2

CDR3aa: CASSIESQNSPLHF
CDR3nt: TGTGCCAGTAGTATAGAATCGCAGAATTCACCCCTCCACTTT
j_gene: TRBJ1-6
abundance: few
d_gene: NA
v_gene: TRBV19

CDR3aa: CASSYSYRGELFF
CDR3nt: TGTGCCAGCAGTTACTCTTACCGCGGGGAGCTGTTTTTT
j_gene: TRBJ2-2
abundance: NA
d_gene: NA
v_gene: TRBV6-5

CDR3aa: CAWSVSGINSPLHF
CDR3nt: TGTGCCTGGAGTGTGTCAGGGATTAATTCACCCCTCCACTTT
j_gene: TRBJ1-6
abundance: NA
d_gene: NA
v_gene: TRBV30